The rows below give T cell receptor beta chains drawn from one sample of a study of shared clonotypes between healthy human individuals. Some clones are missing from TCRdb's copy, which holds only in-frame ones; the method was immunoSEQ multiplex PCR. The table includes about 460,000 clones, over 60% detected once. The specimen sequenced was PBMCs. These receptors were obtained from a woman in her thirties or forties in good health. Some clones in this sample may be carry-over from other donors' samples. The CDR3 runs from the conserved cysteine through the conserved F or W. Fields, in order: CDR3 length, D gene, V gene, J gene, clone size, CDR3 protein, CDR3 DNA. D genes are given only for firm matches. Clone size is given for some rows only: seen once, a few or many times, or a class if the clone is expanded.

len: 15; d_gene: .; v_gene: TRBV18; j_gene: TRBJ1-4; abundance: .; CDR3aa: CASSPPSQGGEKLFF; CDR3nt: TGTGCCAGCTCACCACCGAGCCAGGGTGGAGAAAAACTGTTTTTT
len: 16; d_gene: TRBD1; v_gene: TRBV9; j_gene: TRBJ2-1; abundance: few; CDR3aa: CASSPSGQGGYNEQFF; CDR3nt: TGTGCCAGCAGCCCCTCGGGACAGGGAGGCTACAATGAGCAGTTCTTC
len: 15; d_gene: TRBD1; v_gene: TRBV14; j_gene: TRBJ2-5; abundance: few; CDR3aa: CASSQDWRQGETQYF; CDR3nt: TGTGCCAGCAGCCAAGACTGGAGACAGGGAGAGACCCAGTACTTC
len: 13; d_gene: .; v_gene: TRBV2; j_gene: TRBJ2-7; abundance: .; CDR3aa: CASSARGLYEQYF; CDR3nt: TGTGCCAGCAGTGCCCGGGGGCTCTACGAGCAGTACTTC
len: 13; d_gene: .; v_gene: TRBV5-6; j_gene: TRBJ2-5; abundance: .; CDR3aa: CASSLVFQETQYF; CDR3nt: TGTGCCAGCAGCTTGGTATTTCAAGAGACCCAGTACTTC
len: 15; d_gene: TRBD2; v_gene: TRBV19; j_gene: TRBJ2-3; abundance: .; CDR3aa: CASSLASGSTDTQYF; CDR3nt: TGTGCCAGTAGTCTCGCTAGCGGGAGCACAGATACGCAGTATTTT
len: 13; d_gene: .; v_gene: TRBV2; j_gene: TRBJ2-7; abundance: .; CDR3aa: CASSRTPSYEQYF; CDR3nt: TGTGCCAGCAGTAGGACACCCTCCTACGAGCAGTACTTC
len: 11; d_gene: .; v_gene: TRBV13; j_gene: TRBJ2-7; abundance: .; CDR3aa: CASSLGHEQYF; CDR3nt: TGTGCCAGCAGCTTAGGTCACGAGCAGTACTTC
len: 15; d_gene: .; v_gene: TRBV5-1; j_gene: TRBJ2-4; abundance: .; CDR3aa: CASSLEWGSNNIQYF; CDR3nt: TGCGCCAGCAGCTTGGAATGGGGTAGTAACAACATTCAGTACTTC
len: 13; d_gene: TRBD1; v_gene: TRBV19; j_gene: TRBJ1-5; abundance: .; CDR3aa: CATHRDRGQPQHF; CDR3nt: TGTGCCACCCACCGGGACAGGGGTCAGCCCCAGCATTTT